This TCR beta chain was identified during a study of T-cell reconstitution after alpha-beta-depleted transplantation in children. A library of TCRbeta sequences, prepared with unique molecular identifiers, was generated. TCRdb itself ran the PCR reads through MiXCR, one entry per CDR3 protein. The sample records fewer than 700,000 distinct CDR3 sequences, approximately 12% being singletons. The sample holds a few counts of this clonotype. Its specificity is not known. This CDR3 is built from 17 residues. Trimming at V came to 0 bases and at J to 4 bases, leaving 4 bases not matched to a gene. Germline V gene lookup returns CDR1 LNHNV and CDR2 YYDKDF (reference sequence). Study-level findings and limits: The authors attributed T-cell counts and diversity one year after transplant mostly to newly produced T cells.

This specimen was PBMCs, mostly from graft donor cells, taken 360 days after TCRalphabeta/CD19-depleted stem cell transplant. This clonotype was obtained from a male patient younger than 18 who had a stem cell transplant for acute myeloid leukemia, so the T cells may come from the graft donor. The rearrangement uses TRBV15 and TRBJ2-2; TRBD2 agrees at 11 bases. CDR3 nucleotides: TGTGCCACCAGCAGAGATCCAGGACTAGCGGGCACCGGGGAGCTGTTTTTT. Amino acids: CATSRDPGLAGTGELFF.